Below, 27 T cell receptor beta chains from the same sample are listed, as sequenced in a study of regulatory T cells in long-lasting Graves disease. iRepertoire HTBI primers and Arm-PCR of CDR3 regions built TCR beta libraries. MiXCR, run by TCRdb on the multiplex PCR reads, gives a single entry per CDR3 protein. The data show about 420,000 distinct CDR3 sequences, with about a sixth seen just once and 20% to 25% held by the top ten. Documented time point: newly diagnosed GD, antithyroid drugs for less than 3 months. Researchers made the TCR library from RNA that was extracted from PBMCs. These data are also associated with another study on T cells in Graves' hyperthyroidism and ophthalmopathy.

This specimen was peripheral blood mononuclear cells (PBMCs), taken at new diagnosis, from a patient treated with antithyroid drugs. All receptors derive from a woman aged 18 to 35 with Graves disease.

This clonotype was seen repeatedly, ten times or more. The chain links TRBV20-1 to TRBJ1-2; weak D call: TRBD1 (5 bases). CDR3 length: 13 amino acids. V was pared by 6 bases and J by 4 bases, with 15 bases between. CDR1 and CDR2 (germline): DFQATT, SNEGSKA (reference sequence). CDR3 bases: TGCAGTGCCCTGGGTGGGGGATCCTATGGCTACACCTTC. Its translation: CSALGGGSYGYTF.

This clonotype was detected many times. CDR3 region: CASSLPLGRYGGRGEQFF. The DNA of the CDR3 is TGTGCCAGCAGTTTACCTCTGGGTCGGTATGGCGGGAGGGGTGAGCAGTTCTTC. The chain is built from TRBV28 and TRBJ2-1; 9 nucleotides line up with TRBD2. The germline V gene has CDR1 MDHEN and CDR2 SYDVKM. This CDR3 spans 18 amino acids. Unmatched junction bases numbered 17, after V lost 2 bases and J lost 9 bases.

This chain joins TRBV30 and TRBJ2-6; a weak D match, TRBD2 (5 bases). CDR1 GTSNPN and CDR2 SVGIG come from the germline V gene (reference sequence). V lost 2 bases, J lost 2 bases, and 10 bases lay in between. The CDR3 runs 15 residues. The CDR3 loop reads CAWSWRRPGANVLTF. As DNA, the CDR3 is TGTGCCTGGAGTTGGAGGAGACCTGGGGCCAACGTCCTGACTTTC.

This clonotype was found many times. The V gene is TRBV2, the J gene TRBJ2-7; 11 bases line up with TRBD1. The CDR3 totals 14 residues. The germline V gene has CDR1 SNHLY and CDR2 FYNNEI. V gave up 6 bases and J gave up 4 bases; unmatched junction bases: 5. The CDR3 DNA reads as TGTGCCAGCAGCAAAGGACAGGGGGCTTACGAGCAGTACTTC. Translation gives CASSKGQGAYEQYF.

This clonotype was seen repeatedly, ten times or more. The chain combines TRBV11-2 with TRBJ2-1, with 10 bases fitting TRBD2. The junction had 8 bases not matched to a gene; V was cut back by 3 bases and J by 6 bases. This CDR3 has 16 residues. Germline lookup yields CDR1 SGHAT and CDR2 FQNNGV. CDR3 in amino acids: CASSFLTSGNFNEQFF. CDR3 bases: TGTGCCAGCAGCTTCCTCACTAGCGGGAACTTCAATGAGCAGTTCTTC.

The rearrangement uses TRBV12-3 or TRBV12-4 and TRBJ2-2; 10 bases agree with TRBD2. This CDR3 has 16 residues. The trim removed 1 base at V and 6 bases at J, leaving 5 bases unmatched. DNA of the CDR3: TGTGCCAGCAGTTTAGACCTAGCGGGAGTTGCCGGGGAGCTGTTTTTT. It codes for CASSLDLAGVAGELFF.

This clonotype has more than one count but fewer than ten. The chain joins TRBV2 to TRBJ1-5; D ambiguous. The CDR3 contains 10 residues. In germline, CDR1 is SNHLY, CDR2 FYNNEI. Between the trimmed V and J ends, which lost 6 bases and 10 bases, there was a span of 7 bases. The CDR3 region is CASRPDPQHF. The CDR3 DNA is TGTGCCAGCAGACCAGATCCCCAGCATTTT.

At least ten counts were recorded for this clonotype. The chain is built from TRBV19 and TRBJ1-5, with unresolved D. V lost 7 bases and J lost 3, with 28 bases in between. The CDR3 has 19 amino acids. The germline V gene has CDR1 LNHDA and CDR2 SQIVND (reference sequence). CDR3 nucleotide sequence: TGTGCCAGTATCGCGATAGCCCATGGGCCAGGCAACTACAATCAGCCCCAGCATTTT. This codes for CASIAIAHGPGNYNQPQHF.

There are many counts of this clonotype. The chain employs TRBV20-1 and TRBJ2-7; unclear D gene. This CDR3 is built from 11 residues. CDR1 is DFQATT and CDR2 is SNEGSKA in the germline V gene (reference sequence). Trimming pared 1 base from V and 5 bases from J, leaving 6 bases between. The CDR3 DNA is TGCAGTGCTAGAGGAGGTCACGAGCAGTACTTC. This encodes CSARGGHEQYF.

In this sample, this clonotype turned up many times. The chain joins TRBV28 to TRBJ2-7, with 7 bases matching TRBD1. J was trimmed by 4 bases and V by 4 bases; bases with no gene match: 16. The CDR3 spans 17 residues. Germline V CDR1 and CDR2: MDHEN, SYDVKM. The CDR3 DNA is TGTGCCAGCAGTTCGTTCGTTTGGGGGACAGTTAGATACGAGCAGTACTTC. Translation: CASSSFVWGTVRYEQYF.

This clonotype was detected ten times or more. The chain is built from TRBV5-1 and TRBJ2-3; possibly TRBD1 for D (5 bases). This CDR3 spans 14 amino acids. The V end was cut by 0 bases, the J end by 0 bases, with 5 bases between. Germline V CDR1 and CDR2: SGHRS, YFSETQ. The CDR3 DNA sequence: TGCGCCAGCAGCTTGGGACAGAGCACAGATACGCAGTATTTT. Translated: CASSLGQSTDTQYF.

At least ten counts were recorded for this clonotype. The rearrangement joins TRBV9 to TRBJ1-1; D might be TRBD1 (5 bases). The CDR3 has 15 residues. Germline-derived CDR1 and CDR2 are SGDLS and YYNGEE. The germline V and J ends were trimmed by 0 bases and 1 base, with 10 bases remaining between them. The CDR3 is CASSVAGSSNTEAFF. The CDR3 DNA follows: TGTGCCAGCAGCGTAGCAGGGAGCTCGAACACTGAAGCTTTCTTT.

A few counts support this clonotype. The gene calls are TRBV6-1 and TRBJ1-3; D is unresolved. The V gene lost 0 bases and the J gene lost 6 bases, with 6 bases spanning the gap. The CDR3 covers 13 residues. CDR1 MNHNS and CDR2 SASEGT come from the germline V gene. For the CDR3, the DNA is TGTGCCAGCAGTGAAGCTCCGATAAACACCATATATTTT. Translated: CASSEAPINTIYF.

This clonotype was seen at least ten times. V usage is TRBV28 and J usage is TRBJ1-5; no definite D call. The V gene's germline CDR1 is MDHEN and CDR2 SYDVKM. The CDR3 is made up of 15 amino acids. V was pared by 2 bases and J by 4 bases, with 12 bases between. CDR3 residues: CASSLMGSANQPQHF. CDR3 DNA sequence: TGTGCCAGCAGTTTAATGGGGTCGGCAAATCAGCCCCAGCATTTT.

This chain joins TRBV20-1 and TRBJ2-3, with D perhaps matching TRBD2 (5 bases). Germline loops: CDR1 DFQATT, CDR2 SNEGSKA (reference sequence). The CDR3 consists of 15 residues. V dropped 1 base and J dropped 4 bases, with 15 bases sitting between them. The CDR3 here is CSARGQHGSSDTQYF. The CDR3 DNA follows: TGCAGTGCTAGAGGTCAGCATGGGAGCTCAGATACGCAGTATTTT.

The chain uses TRBV7-2 and TRBJ1-1; 11 bases agree with TRBD1. This CDR3 has 17 amino acids. Germline lookup yields CDR1 SGHTA and CDR2 FQGNSA. Trimming at V came to 3 bases and at J to 0 bases, leaving 6 bases not matched to a gene. The CDR3 region is CASSFGTGGDLNTEAFF. The CDR3 coding sequence is TGTGCCAGCAGCTTCGGGACAGGGGGTGACCTGAACACTGAAGCTTTCTTT.

Regarding this clonotype: Being one base from a much bigger clone, this may be a read error. It is likely a read error, because the conserved phenylalanine at the end of the CDR3 is missing. This chain links TRBV18 with TRBJ1-1; D is possibly TRBD1 (6 bases). Looked up from germline, CDR1 is KGHSH and CDR2 is LQKENI. The CDR3 has 15 amino acids. V gave up 6 bases and J gave up 0 bases, with 14 bases separating them. The CDR3: CASSRNRAVNTEAFS. CDR3 nucleotide sequence: TGTGCCAGCTCCCGCAACAGGGCGGTGAACACTGAAGCTTTCTCT.

This clonotype was seen at least ten times. The chain links TRBV6-5 to TRBJ2-1; TRBD2 aligns across 10 bases. With 2 bases clipped from V and 2 bases from J, the junction kept 12 bases outside the gene matches. The CDR3 spans 19 residues. The germline CDR1 and CDR2 sequences are MNHEY and SVGAGI. The CDR3 DNA reads as TGTGCCAGCAGTTACCCCCCCTGGGTAGCGGGAGGCCCCTACAATGAGCAGTTCTTC. Translated, it gives CASSYPPWVAGGPYNEQFF.

The rearrangement links TRBV19 to TRBJ1-1; D remains unclear. Trimming removed 1 base at V and 5 bases at J, with 2 bases between. Looked up from germline, CDR1 is LNHDA and CDR2 is SQIVND (reference sequence). The CDR3 is 11 amino acids. CDR3 residues: CASSIGTEAFF. CDR3 coding DNA: TGTGCCAGTAGTATAGGAACTGAAGCTTTCTTT.

This clonotype was picked up a small number of times. The chain links TRBV18 to TRBJ2-2, with 8 bases that match TRBD2. This CDR3 is built from 17 residues. Germline lookup yields CDR1 KGHSH and CDR2 LQKENI. V gave up 0 bases and J gave up 3 bases; unmatched junction bases: 6. CDR3 region: CASSPPRAGVDTGELFF. The CDR3 coding sequence is TGTGCCAGCTCACCACCGAGAGCGGGAGTCGACACCGGGGAGCTGTTTTTT. Drawing the rest from reference TRBV18 and TRBJ2-2, the complete variable domain is NAGVMQNPRHLVRRRGQEARLRCSPMKGHSHVYWYRQLPEEGLKFMVYLQKENIIDESGMPKERFSAEFPKEGPSILRIQQVVRGDSAAYFCASSPPRAGVDTGELFFGEGSRLTVL.

V usage is TRBV7-9 and J usage is TRBJ2-1; 10 bases align to TRBD2. The CDR3 length is 17 residues. Germline assignment: CDR1 SEHNR and CDR2 FQNEAQ (reference sequence). After removal of 1 base from V and 6 bases from J, the junction contained 9 bases not matched to a gene. CDR3 sequence reads: CASSLEGLAGVANEQFF. CDR3 bases: TGTGCCAGCAGCTTAGAAGGTCTAGCGGGAGTAGCCAATGAGCAGTTCTTC.

DNA of the CDR3: TGTGCCAGCAGCGTAAGACAGGCCCGCACAGATACGCAGTATTTT. This codes for CASSVRQARTDTQYF. This chain joins TRBV3-1 and TRBJ2-3; D is perhaps TRBD1 (6 bases). The V end was cut by 5 bases, the J end by 1 base, with 13 bases between. The CDR3 sequence is 15 residues long. CDR1 is LGHDT, CDR2 YNNKEL, per germline (reference sequence).

The gene calls are TRBV25-1 and TRBJ1-2; D remains unclear. Trimming shortened V by 1 base and J by 8 bases, and 5 bases separated the two germline ends. CDR1 and CDR2 (germline): MGHDK, SYGVNS. The CDR3 spans 11 residues. The CDR3 protein is CASSELSGYTF. CDR3 nucleotide sequence: TGTGCCAGCAGTGAATTATCCGGCTACACCTTC.

This clonotype was detected a few times. The V call is TRBV7-8, the J call TRBJ2-3; 9 bases map to TRBD2. The CDR3 runs 18 residues. Trimming at V came to 2 bases and at J to 1 base, leaving 10 bases not matched to a gene. Germline assignment: CDR1 SGHVS and CDR2 FQNEAQ. The CDR3 here is CASSLLVAGGQGTDTQYF. Written as DNA, the CDR3 is TGTGCCAGCAGCTTATTGGTGGCGGGAGGGCAGGGCACAGATACGCAGTATTTT.

This clonotype has just a few counts. This chain uses TRBV30 with TRBJ2-5; 14 nucleotides line up with TRBD2. CDR3 length equals 16 residues. Germline V gene sequence: CDR1 GTSNPN, CDR2 SVGIG (reference sequence). With V trimmed by 3 bases and J by 5 bases, 8 bases remained unmatched. The CDR3 DNA is TGTGCCTGGAGACCGGGACTAGCGGGAGTATGGGAGACCCAGTACTTC. Translation: CAWRPGLAGVWETQYF.

V is TRBV19 and J is TRBJ2-3, with D unclear. The last part of the DNA fits TRBJ2-7 better; the J call may be wrong. Looked up from germline, CDR1 is LNHDA and CDR2 is SQIVND (reference sequence). The CDR3 contains 15 residues. Here the CDR3 DNA reads TGTGCCAGTAGTATCCGACACGCAGATAGCTACGAGCAGTACTTC. This codes for CASSIRHADSYEQYF.

At least ten counts were recorded for this clonotype. The chain carries TRBV11-1 and TRBJ1-6; D gene ambiguous. V was trimmed by 2 bases and J by 9 bases, leaving 14 bases between them. Per germline, CDR1 SGHAT and CDR2 FQDESV (reference sequence). This CDR3 has 15 residues. The CDR3 reads CASSLSDSPSSPLHF. The CDR3 DNA sequence: TGTGCCAGCAGCTTATCGGACTCCCCGAGTTCACCCCTCCACTTT. Complete variable domain (other parts from reference TRBV11-1 and TRBJ1-6): EAEVAQSPRYKITEKSQAVAFWCDPISGHATLYWYRQILGQGPELLVQFQDESVVDDSQLPKDRFSAERLKGVDSTLKIQPAELGDSAMYLCASSLSDSPSSPLHFGNGTRLTVT.